A selection of T cell receptor beta chains follows, all from one sample in a study of T-cell reconstitution after alpha-beta-depleted transplantation in children. TCRdb fed the PCR reads into MiXCR, producing one record per CDR3 protein. The repertoire holds fewer than 250,000 distinct CDR3 sequences, with 17% as singletons. The sequenced sample was PBMCs, mostly from graft donor cells, obtained 360 days after TCRalphabeta/CD19-depleted stem cell transplant. Source of these receptors: a male patient between 2 and 10 years old who had a stem cell transplant for acute lymphoblastic leukemia, so the T cells may come from the graft donor. CDR3s include the opening cysteine and the closing phenylalanine or tryptophan.

TRBV30 | CAWSVSGLGLFF
TRBV20-1 | CSASRLAGEDTQYF
TRBV4-1 | CASSQGPSTGGSTEAFF
TRBV10-3 | CATLDRGNQPQHF
TRBV4-1 | CASSEGASTDTQYF
TRBV6-2/TRBV6-3 | CASSYDTSGANEQFF
TRBV12-3/TRBV12-4 | CASSLAGLENTEAFF
TRBV11-2 | CASSLVGTRFRPTDTQYF
TRBV5-1 | CASSLAQETQYF
TRBV4-2 | CASSQGGSSTSTDTQYF
TRBV12-3/TRBV12-4 | CASRGQGPYNEQFF
TRBV5-5 | CASSLRTAYEQYF
TRBV27 | CASSFRGPGKGEGRGNEQFF
TRBV7-9 | CASSLVGISYEQYF